A selection of T cell receptor beta chains follows, all from one sample in a study of blood T cell repertoires in COVID-19. Assay: immunoSEQ multiplex PCR; the TCRdb copy retains only in-frame clones and omits some. Here the sample spans 100,000 to 150,000 clones, approximately 80% being singletons. The sequenced sample was peripheral blood. The origin of the receptors is a man aged 35-49 years with active or convalescent COVID-19. Both conserved end residues are part of each CDR3. The D gene is left open where the match is weak. A clone size is listed for some rows: how often the clone was seen (once, few, many), or a class if it is expanded.

>TRBV20-1|-|TRBJ1-6|-
CSASDGSPLHF
TGCAGTGCCAGTGACGGGTCACCCCTCCACTTT
>TRBV3-1/TRBV3-2|-|TRBJ1-1|-
CASGGSGTEAFF
TGTGCCAGCGGGGGCAGTGGTACTGAAGCTTTCTTT
>TRBV3-1/TRBV3-2|TRBD2|TRBJ2-5|-
CASSQVRSSGVQETQYF
TGTGCCAGCAGCCAAGTGAGGTCTAGCGGTGTCCAAGAGACCCAGTACTTC
>TRBV6-5|-|TRBJ1-1|-
CASSYSSTGPNTEAFF
TGTGCCAGCAGTTACTCGAGTACAGGGCCGAACACTGAAGCTTTCTTT
>TRBV4-2|-|TRBJ2-2|once
CASSQDTPTLGELFF
TGTGCCAGCAGCCAAGATACCCCGACTCTGGGGGAGCTGTTTTTT
>TRBV15|TRBD2|TRBJ2-3|-
CATSPGGPDTQYF
TGTGCCACCAGCCCGGGGGGGCCAGATACGCAGTATTTT
>TRBV27|-|TRBJ1-2|-
CASSLSAVGYYGYTF
TGTGCCAGCAGTTTATCCGCAGTGGGCTACTATGGCTACACCTTC
>TRBV5-1|-|TRBJ1-2|-
CASSLDTGRRGNYGYTF
TGCGCCAGCAGCTTGGATACAGGCCGGAGAGGAAACTATGGCTACACCTTC
>TRBV5-5|-|TRBJ2-5|once
CASSRGTVQETQYF
TGTGCCAGCAGCCGGGGGACAGTCCAAGAGACCCAGTACTTC
>TRBV5-4|TRBD2|TRBJ2-7|-
CASSPGGGEGYEQYF
TGTGCCAGCAGCCCAGGAGGAGGGGAGGGCTACGAGCAGTACTTC
>TRBV19|TRBD1|TRBJ2-6|-
CASSLRDRGSGANVLTF
TGTGCCAGTAGCCTCCGGGACAGGGGCTCAGGGGCCAACGTCCTGACTTTC
>TRBV7-2|TRBD1|TRBJ2-7|-
CASSLWTGGRDEQYF
TGTGCCAGCAGCCTATGGACAGGGGGAAGAGACGAGCAGTACTTC
>TRBV6-6|-|TRBJ2-2|-
CASSYWGERTGELFF
TGTGCCAGCAGTTACTGGGGGGAGAGGACCGGGGAGCTGTTTTTT
>TRBV27|TRBD1|TRBJ1-1|few
CASRPGGTGGLMTFF
TGTGCCAGCAGACCCGGGGGGACAGGGGGCTTGATGACTTTCTTT
>TRBV2|TRBD1|TRBJ1-5|-
CASRATGVRNQPQHF
TGTGCCAGCAGAGCGACAGGGGTCCGCAATCAGCCCCAGCATTTT
>TRBV6-5|-|TRBJ2-2|-
CASSYSTKENTGELFF
TGTGCCAGCAGTTACTCGACAAAGGAGAACACCGGGGAGCTGTTTTTT
>TRBV13|-|TRBJ2-7|-
CASVDRSGREQYF
TGTGCCAGCGTCGACAGGTCGGGACGGGAGCAGTACTTC
>TRBV19|-|TRBJ1-1|-
CASSILMRDTEAFF
TGTGCCAGTAGTATTCTCATGAGAGACACTGAAGCTTTCTTT
>TRBV6-1|-|TRBJ1-5|-
CASSERSSPRAQHF
TGTGCCAGCAGTGAAAGGAGTTCCCCGAGGGCCCAGCATTTT
>TRBV7-9|TRBD1|TRBJ1-1|-
CASSLGVGTGDMNTEAFF
TGTGCCAGCAGCTTAGGGGTCGGGACAGGGGACATGAACACTGAAGCTTTCTTT
>TRBV5-1|TRBD2|TRBJ2-3|-
CASSFAGEADTQYF
TGCGCCAGCAGCTTCGCGGGGGAGGCAGATACGCAGTATTTT
>TRBV3-1/TRBV3-2|-|TRBJ2-1|-
CASSLNMGAAKAHEQFF
TGTGCCAGCAGCCTTAACATGGGGGCCGCGAAGGCCCATGAGCAGTTCTTC
>TRBV7-3|-|TRBJ1-1|-
CASSLMGLNTEAFF
TGTGCCAGCAGCTTAATGGGGCTTAACACTGAAGCTTTCTTT
>TRBV20-1|-|TRBJ1-5|-
CSASSGSNQPQHF
TGCAGTGCTAGTTCAGGGTCAAATCAGCCCCAGCATTTT
>TRBV5-8|TRBD1|TRBJ1-5|-
CASGRRTGNNQPQHF
TGTGCCAGCGGACGGCGGACAGGGAATAATCAGCCCCAGCATTTT
>TRBV6-5|-|TRBJ2-3|-
CASKGRGSLNQYF
TGTGCCAGCAAAGGAAGGGGGAGTCTAAATCAGTATTTT
>TRBV7-2|TRBD2|TRBJ2-3|-
CASSFGGTPRTDTQYF
TGTGCCAGCAGCTTCGGGGGGACTCCGAGGACAGATACGCAGTATTTT
>TRBV10-3|TRBD1|TRBJ2-7|-
CAISGQGGYEQYF
TGTGCCATCAGTGGACAGGGGGGCTACGAGCAGTACTTC
>TRBV6-5|-|TRBJ2-7|-
CASSYGGASYEQYF
TGTGCCAGCAGTTACGGGGGCGCCTCCTACGAGCAGTACTTC
>TRBV11-2|TRBD1|TRBJ1-1|few
CASSFGQGNTEAFF
TGTGCCAGCAGCTTTGGACAGGGGAACACTGAAGCTTTCTTT
>TRBV7-3|TRBD1|TRBJ1-1|-
CASSLTGTGETEAFF
TGTGCCAGCAGCTTAACGGGGACAGGGGAAACTGAAGCTTTCTTT